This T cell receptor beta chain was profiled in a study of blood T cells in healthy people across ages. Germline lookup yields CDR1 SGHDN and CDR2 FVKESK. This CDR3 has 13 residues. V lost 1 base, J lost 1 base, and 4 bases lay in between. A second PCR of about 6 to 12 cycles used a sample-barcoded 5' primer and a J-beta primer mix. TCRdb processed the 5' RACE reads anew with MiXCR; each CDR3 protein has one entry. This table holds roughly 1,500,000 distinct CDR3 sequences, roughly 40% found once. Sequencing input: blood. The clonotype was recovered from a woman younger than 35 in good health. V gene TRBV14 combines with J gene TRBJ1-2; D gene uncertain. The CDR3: CASSQALNYGYTF. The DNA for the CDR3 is TGTGCCAGCAGCCAAGCCCTTAACTATGGCTACACCTTC.